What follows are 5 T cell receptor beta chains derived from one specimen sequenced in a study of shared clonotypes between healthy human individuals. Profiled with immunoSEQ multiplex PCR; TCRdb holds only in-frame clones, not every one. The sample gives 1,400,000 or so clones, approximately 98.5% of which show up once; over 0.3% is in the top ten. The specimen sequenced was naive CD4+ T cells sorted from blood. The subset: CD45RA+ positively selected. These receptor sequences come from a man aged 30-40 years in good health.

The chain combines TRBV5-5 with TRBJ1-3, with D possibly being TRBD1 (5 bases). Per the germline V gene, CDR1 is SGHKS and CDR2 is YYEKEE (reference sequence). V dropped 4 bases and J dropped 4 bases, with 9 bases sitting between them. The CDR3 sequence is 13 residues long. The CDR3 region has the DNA TGTGCCAGCAGCGAGGGACCCGGAAACACCATATATTTT. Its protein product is CASSEGPGNTIYF.

CDR3 nucleotides: TGTGCCAGCAGCGAGGCCGGGACAGACTCCTACGAGCAGTACTTC. Encoded protein: CASSEAGTDSYEQYF. This chain uses TRBV7-2 with TRBJ2-7; TRBD1 aligns across 7 bases. The germline gives CDR1 SGHTA, CDR2 FQGNSA. This CDR3 region has 15 residues. With 5 bases clipped from V and 0 bases from J, the junction kept 7 bases outside the gene matches.

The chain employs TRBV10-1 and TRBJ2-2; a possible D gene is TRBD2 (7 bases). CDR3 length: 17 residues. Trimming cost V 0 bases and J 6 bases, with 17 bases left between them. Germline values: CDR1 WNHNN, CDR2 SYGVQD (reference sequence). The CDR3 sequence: CASSESRGRVKSGELFF. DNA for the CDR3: TGCGCCAGCAGTGAGTCTAGGGGGAGGGTAAAGTCCGGGGAGCTGTTTTTT.

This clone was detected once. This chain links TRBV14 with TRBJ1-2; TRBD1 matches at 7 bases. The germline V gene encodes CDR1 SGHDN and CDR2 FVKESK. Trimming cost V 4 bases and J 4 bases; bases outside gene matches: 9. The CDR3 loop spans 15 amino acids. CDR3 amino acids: CASSPPVPGGYGYTF. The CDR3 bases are TGTGCCAGCAGCCCCCCGGTCCCAGGGGGCTATGGCTACACCTTC.

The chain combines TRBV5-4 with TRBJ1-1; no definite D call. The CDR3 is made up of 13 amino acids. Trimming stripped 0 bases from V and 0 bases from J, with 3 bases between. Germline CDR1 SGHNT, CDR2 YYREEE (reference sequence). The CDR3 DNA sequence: TGTGCCAGCAGCTTGGATATGAACACTGAAGCTTTCTTT. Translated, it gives CASSLDMNTEAFF.